This TCR beta chain was identified during a study of T-cell memory formation after mild COVID-19. This clonotype was picked up many times. CDR1 SGDLS and CDR2 YYNGEE come from the germline V gene. This CDR3 contains 18 residues. Unmatched junction bases numbered 8, after V lost 0 bases and J lost 0 bases. One entry per CDR3 protein, called by TCRdb with MiXCR from the 5' RACE reads. Among about 350,000 distinct CDR3 sequences listed, about 13% were seen once. Specimen: PBMCs or a T cell subset sorted from them (not recorded which). The rearrangement links TRBV9 to TRBJ2-3, with 9 bases matching TRBD2. The TCR sequence derives from a man between 18 and 29 years old who had mild COVID-19 (a few samples of this study predate the infection). Cell type and time point are not known. CDR3 protein: CASSVDWIAGASTDTQYF. The CDR3 DNA is TGTGCCAGCAGCGTAGATTGGATAGCGGGGGCTAGCACAGATACGCAGTATTTT.